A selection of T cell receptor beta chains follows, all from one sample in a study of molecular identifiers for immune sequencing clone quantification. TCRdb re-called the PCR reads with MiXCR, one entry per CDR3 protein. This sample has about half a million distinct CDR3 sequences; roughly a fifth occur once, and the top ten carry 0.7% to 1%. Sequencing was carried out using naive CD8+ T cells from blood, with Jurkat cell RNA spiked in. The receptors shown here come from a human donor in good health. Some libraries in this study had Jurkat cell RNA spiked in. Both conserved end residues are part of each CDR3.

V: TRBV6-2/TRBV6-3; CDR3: CASIGTQLFTDTQYF
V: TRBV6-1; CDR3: CASSPLRGSQETQYF
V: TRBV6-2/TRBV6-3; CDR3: CASSYAREAFF
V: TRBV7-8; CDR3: CASSLVPPATNEKLFF
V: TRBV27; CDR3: CASSLSVSVEQYF
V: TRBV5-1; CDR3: CASSLSSMDEQFF
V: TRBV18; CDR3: CASTPTGAALYGYTF
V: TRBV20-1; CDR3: CSATGTDLNERFF
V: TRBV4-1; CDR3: CASSQIRQVNTEAFF
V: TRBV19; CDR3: CASSISWNTEAFF
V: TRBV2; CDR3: CASSGSRELNYGYTF
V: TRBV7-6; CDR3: CASRTGYNTEAFF
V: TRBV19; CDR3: CASSMGGAGGYTF
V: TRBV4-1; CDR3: CASSHPATVDEQFF
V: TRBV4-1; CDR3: CASCETGTGGYNEQFF
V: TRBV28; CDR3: CASTFLRGGDEKLFF
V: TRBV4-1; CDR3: CASSQDPGRVYEQYF
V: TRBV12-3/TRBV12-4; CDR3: CASSLVPPGGYTF
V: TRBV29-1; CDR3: CSAERLGGNEQFF
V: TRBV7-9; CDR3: CASSLDRLETGFSYNSPLHF
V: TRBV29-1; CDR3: CSVEQGTTNTGELFF
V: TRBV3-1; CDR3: CASSQERLAGAYEQYF
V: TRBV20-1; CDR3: CSAGDRMNTEAFF
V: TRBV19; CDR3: CASSIGGVLDTQYF
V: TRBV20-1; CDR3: CSASRDFQETQYF
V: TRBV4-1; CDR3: CASSPELAGYNEQFF
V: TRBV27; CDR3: CASSSHGSNQPQHF
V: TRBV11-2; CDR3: CASSEGQGGQETQYF
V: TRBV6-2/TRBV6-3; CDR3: CASRTESGANVLTF
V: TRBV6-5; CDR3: CASSYSSAGGGAEQFF
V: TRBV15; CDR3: CATSRIGDYEQYF
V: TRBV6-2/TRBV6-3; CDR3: CASSYSPGVTGELFF
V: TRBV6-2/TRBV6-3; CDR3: CASSSGTGVLTEQYF
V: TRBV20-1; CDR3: CSARGGYGELFF
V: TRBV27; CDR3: CASSLTGPKEKLFF
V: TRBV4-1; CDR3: CASSQDFGYYEQYF
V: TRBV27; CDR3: CASSLDLAGDYEQYF
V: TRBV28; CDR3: CASSGDSSYEQYF
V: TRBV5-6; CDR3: CAGSWDREQYF
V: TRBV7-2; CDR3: CASSLNPGSSGTQYF
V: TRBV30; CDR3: CAWSVGRGTEAFF
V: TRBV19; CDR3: CASSIIQSTDTQYF
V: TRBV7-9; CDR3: CASSRLGGPEQFF
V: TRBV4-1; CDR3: CASSQDGRAYEQYF
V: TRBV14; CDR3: CASSQGPGTGSYEQYF
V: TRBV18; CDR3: CASSPPSGGDTIYF
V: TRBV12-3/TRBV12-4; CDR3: CASSLTGLNSGELFF
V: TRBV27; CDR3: CASSLSPRGYEQYF
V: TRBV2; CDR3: CASSERDPYNEQFF
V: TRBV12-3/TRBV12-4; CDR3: CASSLSGSPQHF
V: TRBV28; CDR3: CASSFPHPLRGGSRETQYF
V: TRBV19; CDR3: CASTLPGGHTQYF
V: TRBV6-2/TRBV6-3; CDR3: CASNSQGNEQFF
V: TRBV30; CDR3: CAWTRTGDGYTF
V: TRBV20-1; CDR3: CSARDRRGGMNTEAFF
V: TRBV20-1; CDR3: CSARATTGVSGNTIYF
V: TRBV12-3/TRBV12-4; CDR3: CASTPTAGGSYNEQFF